The 27 T cell receptor beta chains below were found in one sample sequenced in a study of T cells in localized non-small cell lung cancer. Data came from immunoSEQ multiplex PCR; TCRdb stores just in-frame clones and leaves some out. The sample has 700 to 950 clones; roughly a fifth are singletons. This material consisted of normal lung tissue next to the tumor, taken before any cancer treatment. Receptors originate from a man aged 40 to 75 with stage III lung adenocarcinoma.

This clone has more than one count but fewer than ten. The chain is built from TRBV4-1 and TRBJ2-1; 12 bases line up with TRBD2. The CDR3 has 17 residues. The trim removed 1 base at V and 7 bases at J, leaving 8 bases unmatched. CDR1 is MGHRA and CDR2 is YSYEKL in the germline V gene. The chain's CDR3 is CASSQGLAGGRSNEQFF. The CDR3 DNA is TGCGCCAGCAGCCAAGGGCTAGCGGGGGGGCGGTCAAATGAGCAGTTCTTC.

With regard to this clone: Because the CDR3's place on the DNA is in doubt, the DNA is left out and the CDR3 is given as listed by TCRdb. The chain employs TRBV28 and TRBJ2-3; TRBD2, the D gene given by the table, was not confirmed from the DNA. Germline loops: CDR1 MDHEN, CDR2 SYDVKM. The CDR3 spans 21 amino acids, including both terminal residues. CDR3: CASSSSRSSGISFVGTDTQYF.

The chain combines TRBV29-1 with TRBJ2-1, with D possibly matching TRBD1 (6 bases). The germline V gene encodes CDR1 SQVTM and CDR2 ANQGSEA. There are 12 residues in the CDR3. Trimming cost V 1 base and J 6 bases, with 7 bases left between them. This CDR3 reads CSVEVGANEQFF. The CDR3 DNA sequence: TGCAGCGTTGAAGTGGGGGCCAATGAGCAGTTCTTC.

By sample fraction, this clone is medium-sized (0.01 to 0.1%). The rearrangement joins TRBV6-8 to TRBJ2-2; D not resolved. CDR1 is MNHGY, CDR2 SAAAGT, per germline. The V and J ends lost 5 bases and 3 bases respectively, with 16 bases between them. This CDR3 has 16 residues. The CDR3 DNA reads TGTGCCAGCAGTCCTCCGGGTAGACGGGACACCGGGGAGCTGTTTTTT. It specifies CASSPPGRRDTGELFF.

This sequence joins TRBV28 and TRBJ1-5; TRBD1 aligns across 7 bases. The germline V gene encodes CDR1 MDHEN and CDR2 SYDVKM. The CDR3 has 16 residues. V shed 4 bases and J 3 bases; nucleotides not matched to a gene: 9. The CDR3 sequence: CASSSFGRGANQPQHF. The DNA of the CDR3 is TGTGCCAGCAGTTCCTTTGGCAGGGGGGCCAATCAGCCCCAGCATTTT.

This clone was counted only a few times. The rearrangement joins TRBV11-3 to TRBJ1-4; perhaps TRBD1 as D (6 bases). Trimming removed 5 bases from V and 4 bases from J, with 11 bases in between. Germline V CDR1 and CDR2: SGHNT, YENEEA. There are 14 residues in the CDR3. The CDR3 coding sequence is TGTGCCAGCAGCCAGGGGAAGGGTAATGAAAAACTGTTTTTT. Residues: CASSQGKGNEKLFF.

The rearrangement links TRBV14 to TRBJ2-1; 12 bases are shared with TRBD2. This CDR3 has 18 amino acids. Germline V gene sequence: CDR1 SGHDN, CDR2 FVKESK. The V segment lost 4 bases and the J segment 4 bases; nucleotides outside the gene matches: 11. For the CDR3, the DNA is TGTGCCAGCAGCCGAGCCGGGACTAGCGGGCTGAAGTACAATGAGCAGTTCTTC. It codes for CASSRAGTSGLKYNEQFF.

This chain joins TRBV19 and TRBJ2-3, with D perhaps TRBD1 or TRBD2 (5 bases each). Germline-derived CDR1 and CDR2 are LNHDA and SQIVND (reference sequence). The CDR3 covers 14 residues. Trimming pared 5 bases from V and 11 bases from J, leaving 20 bases between. This CDR3 is CASSLRRGDSGQYF. In DNA form, the CDR3 reads TGTGCCAGTAGTCTCAGACGGGGAGACAGCGGGCAGTATTTT.

This chain links TRBV6-8 with TRBJ2-6; D is possibly TRBD1 (6 bases). Germline CDR1 reads MNHGY; CDR2 reads SAAAGT. The CDR3 length is 16 residues. V was cut by 8 bases and J by 1 base, with 15 bases left in between. The CDR3 DNA sequence: TGTGCCAGCTCTGCAGGGGTCGGATCTGGGGCCAACGTCCTGACTTTC. Protein sequence: CASSAGVGSGANVLTF.

V is TRBV9 and J is TRBJ1-6; D remains ambiguous. The CDR3 has 15 residues. V was shortened by 5 bases and J by 0 bases, with 9 bases between the two germline ends. In germline, CDR1 is SGDLS, CDR2 YYNGEE. This CDR3 reads CASSGLSSYNSPLHF. In DNA form, the CDR3 reads TGTGCCAGCAGTGGCCTGAGCTCCTATAATTCACCCCTCCACTTT.

This rearrangement joins TRBV19 to TRBJ2-5; D possibly matches TRBD1 or TRBD2 (6 bases each). The CDR3 covers 15 residues. Germline loops: CDR1 LNHDA, CDR2 SQIVND (reference sequence). V was shortened by 5 bases and J by 5 bases, with 18 bases between the two germline ends. The CDR3 DNA reads as TGTGCCAGTAGTCCCTCAATGGGGGGCTTGGAGACCCAGTACTTC. It specifies CASSPSMGGLETQYF. Full variable domain (remainder filled in from reference TRBV19 and TRBJ2-5): DGGITQSPKYLFRKEGQNVTLSCEQNLNHDAMYWYRQDPGQGLRLIYYSQIVNDFQKGDIAEGYSVSREKKESFPLTVTSAQKNPTAFYLCASSPSMGGLETQYFGPGTRLLVL.

The chain couples TRBV1 to TRBJ1-1; TRBD1, the table's D call, was not compared with the DNA. TRBV1 is marked as a pseudogene. This CDR3 spans 12 amino acids. The CDR3 sequence is CASSPGQGEAFF. CDR3 bases: TGCGCCAGCAGCCCGGGACAGGGAGAAGCTTTCTTT.

This clone was recorded only once. This chain uses TRBV19 with TRBJ1-5, with a weak D call TRBD1 (6 bases). This CDR3 is 14 amino acids long. V was cut by 6 bases and J by 2 bases, with 11 bases left in between. Germline V gene data show CDR1 as LNHDA and CDR2 as SQIVND (reference sequence). CDR3: CASRVEGGNQPQHF. DNA for the CDR3: TGTGCCAGTAGGGTAGAGGGGGGCAATCAGCCCCAGCATTTT.

This clone was seen a handful of times. The V gene is TRBV7-2, the J gene TRBJ1-4; D possibly corresponds to TRBD1 (5 bases). The V gene's germline CDR1 is SGHTA and CDR2 FQGNSA. V shed 5 bases and J shed 4 bases, with 8 bases lying between them. This CDR3 is 13 amino acids long. The CDR3 DNA reads as TGTGCCAGCAGCGGGGACCTTAATGAAAAACTGTTTTTT. Translated, it gives CASSGDLNEKLFF.

A few counts support this clone. J is TRBJ2-2 and V is TRBV11-3, with 7 bases that match TRBD1. The CDR3 covers 15 residues. Per the germline V gene, CDR1 is SGHNT and CDR2 is YENEEA. The J segment lost 2 bases and the V segment lost 6 bases, leaving 6 bases of the junction unmatched. This chain's CDR3 is CASSLRTGNTGELFF. Here the CDR3 DNA reads TGTGCCAGCAGTTTACGGACAGGAAACACCGGGGAGCTGTTTTTT.

This clone was observed a few times. The chain couples TRBV9 to TRBJ1-4; 8 nucleotides line up with TRBD1. CDR3 size: 14 residues. CDR1 and CDR2 (germline): SGDLS, YYNGEE. V lost 2 bases and J lost 9; bases outside the gene matches: 6. The CDR3 DNA reads as TGTGCCAGCAGCGTGGGGCGGACAGGGAAAAAACTGTTTTTT. Protein product: CASSVGRTGKKLFF.

This CDR3 is CAISESGQTRDTIYF. CDR3 coding DNA: TGTGCCATCAGTGAGAGCGGACAGACTAGGGACACCATATATTTT. V usage is TRBV10-3 and J usage is TRBJ1-3; a possible D gene is TRBD1 (6 bases). Germline V lookup: CDR1 ENHRY, CDR2 SYGVKD. The germline V and J ends were trimmed by 2 bases and 8 bases, with 16 bases remaining between them. The CDR3 is 15 amino acids.

Only a few counts were recorded for this clone. This chain connects TRBV6-8 to TRBJ1-6; D might be TRBD1 (5 bases). The V gene lost 2 bases and the J gene lost 7 bases, with 9 bases spanning the gap. Germline V CDR1 and CDR2: MNHGY, SAAAGT. This CDR3 region has 14 residues. CDR3 in DNA: TGTGCCAGCAGTTACGGGGGAAGAAATTCACCCCTCCACTTT. Its translation is CASSYGGRNSPLHF.

In DNA, the CDR3 is TGTGCCAGTAGTTTCGACAGGGCTAGCACAGATACGCAGTATTTT. Its protein product is CASSFDRASTDTQYF. The chain carries TRBV19 and TRBJ2-3, with 7 bases that match TRBD1. The length of the CDR3 is 15 residues. Germline V CDR1 and CDR2: LNHDA, SQIVND (reference sequence). The J segment lost 0 bases and the V segment lost 5 bases, leaving 5 bases of the junction unmatched.

The chain carries TRBV9 and TRBJ2-1; D not resolved. Germline CDR1 reads SGDLS; CDR2 reads YYNGEE. V lost 3 bases to trimming and J lost 7 bases, with 11 bases between them. The CDR3 spans 13 residues. CDR3 amino acids: CASSDSVSNEQFF. CDR3 in DNA: TGTGCCAGCAGCGACTCGGTTAGTAATGAGCAGTTCTTC. The whole variable domain, remainder taken from reference TRBV9 and TRBJ2-1, is DSGVTQTPKHLITATGQRVTLRCSPRSGDLSVYWYQQSLDQGLQFLIQYYNGEERAKGNILERFSAQQFPDLHSELNLSSLELGDSALYFCASSDSVSNEQFFGPGTRLTVL.

This sequence joins TRBV30 and TRBJ2-2; TRBD2 is a possible D gene (5 bases). This CDR3 spans 14 amino acids. Trimming left V 4 bases short and J 2 bases short, with 11 bases between. CDR1 and CDR2 from the germline V gene are GTSNPN and SVGIG (reference sequence). Here the CDR3 DNA reads TGTGCCTGGAAGCGGTTAGCTAACACCGGGGAGCTGTTTTTT. This translates into CAWKRLANTGELFF.

This clone was seen a few times. In nucleotides, the CDR3 is TGTGCCAGTAGTAACAGGGGAGGCAACGAGCAGTACTTC. Translating gives CASSNRGGNEQYF. This rearrangement joins TRBV19 to TRBJ2-7; D is possibly TRBD1 (7 bases). CDR1 and CDR2 from the germline V gene are LNHDA and SQIVND (reference sequence). Deletions cut 4 bases from V and 5 bases from J, with 12 bases between. This CDR3 contains 13 residues.

The V gene is TRBV4-1, the J gene TRBJ2-7; weak D call: TRBD1 (5 bases). Trimming pared 5 bases from V and 3 bases from J, leaving 17 bases between. Germline values: CDR1 MGHRA, CDR2 YSYEKL. The CDR3 extends over 15 amino acids. The CDR3 DNA reads as TGCGCCAGCAGCGTCGAGGCAGGGCCCAACTACGAGCAGTACTTC. Translating gives CASSVEAGPNYEQYF.

CDR3 DNA sequence: TGTGCCAGCAGCGTAGTGGCTAGCGGGGGGCAAGAGACCCAGTACTTC. It yields the protein CASSVVASGGQETQYF. The V and J genes are TRBV9 and TRBJ2-5, with 11 positions matching TRBD2. Germline V gives CDR1 SGDLS, CDR2 YYNGEE. This CDR3 has 16 residues. Trimming at V came to 0 bases and at J to 2 bases, leaving 3 bases not matched to a gene.

This clone is medium-sized within its sample. The chain recombines TRBV9 with TRBJ2-7; 7 bases fit TRBD1. CDR3 length equals 14 residues. CDR1 is SGDLS and CDR2 is YYNGEE in the germline V gene. The trim removed 5 bases at V and 0 bases at J, leaving 5 bases unmatched. The CDR3 DNA follows: TGTGCCAGCAGTATACAGGGGCCCTCCTACGAGCAGTACTTC. Its protein product is CASSIQGPSYEQYF. Drawing the rest from reference TRBV9 and TRBJ2-7, the complete variable domain is DSGVTQTPKHLITATGQRVTLRCSPRSGDLSVYWYQQSLDQGLQFLIQYYNGEERAKGNILERFSAQQFPDLHSELNLSSLELGDSALYFCASSIQGPSYEQYFGPGTRLTVT.

The sample holds a few counts of this clone. The chain is built from TRBV18 and TRBJ2-2; 9 bases line up with TRBD1. V lost 3 bases, J lost 7 bases, and 9 bases stayed unmatched. The germline CDR1 and CDR2 sequences are KGHSH and LQKENI. CDR3 length: 16 residues. CDR3 protein: CASSPPGTGGDGELFF. Written as DNA, the CDR3 is TGTGCCAGCTCACCTCCCGGAACAGGGGGCGACGGGGAGCTGTTTTTT.

This clone came up a few times. The chain uses TRBV6-8 and TRBJ1-1, with TRBD1 matching 12 bases. The germline V gene has CDR1 MNHGY and CDR2 SAAAGT. V lost 0 bases, J lost 1 base, and 3 bases stayed unmatched. The CDR3 consists of 17 residues. For the CDR3, the DNA is TGTGCCAGCAGTTACTCAGGGACAGGGGGCGCGAACACTGAAGCTTTCTTT. It translates to CASSYSGTGGANTEAFF.